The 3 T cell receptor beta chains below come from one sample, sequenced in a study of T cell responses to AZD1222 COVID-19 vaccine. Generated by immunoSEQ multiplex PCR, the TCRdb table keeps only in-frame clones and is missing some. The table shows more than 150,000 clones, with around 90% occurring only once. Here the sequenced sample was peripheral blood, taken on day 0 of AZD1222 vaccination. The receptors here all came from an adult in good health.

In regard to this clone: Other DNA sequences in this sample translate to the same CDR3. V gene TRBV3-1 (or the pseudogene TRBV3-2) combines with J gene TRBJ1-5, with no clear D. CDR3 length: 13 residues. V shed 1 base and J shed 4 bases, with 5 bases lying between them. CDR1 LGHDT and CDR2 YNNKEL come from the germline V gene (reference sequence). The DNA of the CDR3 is TGTGCCAGCAGCCAAGGGTTAAATCAGCCCCAGCATTTT. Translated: CASSQGLNQPQHF.

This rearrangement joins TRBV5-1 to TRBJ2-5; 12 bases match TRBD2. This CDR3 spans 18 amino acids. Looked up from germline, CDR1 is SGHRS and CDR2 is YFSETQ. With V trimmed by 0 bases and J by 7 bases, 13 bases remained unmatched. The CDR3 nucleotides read TGCGCCAGCAGCTTGGTGCAGACGACTAGCGGGGGCCATAGGACCCAGTACTTC. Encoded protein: CASSLVQTTSGGHRTQYF.

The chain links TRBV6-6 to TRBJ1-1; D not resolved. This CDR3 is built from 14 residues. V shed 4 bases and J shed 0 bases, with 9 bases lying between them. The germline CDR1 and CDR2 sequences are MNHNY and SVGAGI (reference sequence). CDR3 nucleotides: TGTGCCAGCAGTTCGCCTCAGATGAACACTGAAGCTTTCTTT. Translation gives CASSSPQMNTEAFF.